This T cell receptor beta chain was obtained from a study of blood T cell repertoires in COVID-19. Germline CDR1 reads LGHNA; CDR2 reads YNFKEQ. Trimming cost V 0 bases and J 2 bases; bases outside gene matches: 3. There are 15 residues in the CDR3. The assay was immunoSEQ multiplex PCR, and TCRdb's table has in-frame clones only and misses some. Of about 380,000 clones listed, roughly 85% were seen once; the top ten hold 3.6%. The chain joins TRBV4-2 to TRBJ2-7, with 8 bases identical to TRBD2. The sample was peripheral blood. This receptor was obtained from a woman under 30 with acute or convalescent COVID-19. The CDR3 DNA reads as TGTGCCAGCAGCCAAGACGCGGGGGGTACCTACGAGCAGTACTTC. Protein product: CASSQDAGGTYEQYF.